The clone carrying this T cell receptor (beta chain) came up a few times. What it binds is unknown. Construction of TCR beta libraries was performed using quantitative 5'-RACE with molecular barcodes. MiXCR, run by TCRdb on the 5' RACE reads, gives a single entry per CDR3 protein. The sample includes a few hundred thousand distinct CDR3 sequences, under 20% seen only once; the top ten take around 33%. The data were taken from a study of CD8 T cells in ankylosing spondylitis. Study-level results: Clones that were linked to disease were CD8+ and were relatively rare in peripheral blood. Seemingly distinctive of ankylosing spondylitis blood was a TCR beta motif formed by eight highly homologous variants.

Trimming took 5 bases from V and 4 from J, leaving 8 bases between them. The CDR3 extends over 11 amino acids. Germline CDR1 is SQVTM and CDR2 is ANQGSEA. V gene TRBV29-1 combines with J gene TRBJ1-2; D not certain. The sequence derives from a male donor with ankylosing spondylitis or in good health (not recorded which). Sequencing input: blood, either unsorted or a sorted T cell fraction (not recorded which). CDR3 loop: CSVQFSYGYTF. CDR3 DNA: TGCAGCGTTCAGTTTTCCTATGGCTACACCTTC.